The 9 T cell receptor beta chains given below trace back to one sample, sequenced in a study of T cell responses to AZD1222 COVID-19 vaccine. The table came from immunoSEQ multiplex PCR; TCRdb's copy has only in-frame clones and leaves some out. The data contain 85,000 to 95,000 clones, around nine tenths of them singletons. The sample consisted of peripheral blood, taken 28 days after the second AZD1222 dose. The receptors originated from an adult who received the AZD1222 COVID-19 vaccine.

The V call is TRBV6-5, the J call TRBJ1-1; D may be TRBD1 (6 bases). CDR1 MNHEY and CDR2 SVGAGI come from the germline V gene. The CDR3 extends over 14 amino acids. V was trimmed by 10 bases and J by 3 bases, leaving 18 bases between them. CDR3 sequence: CATRVGQPHTEAFF. The CDR3, as DNA: TGTGCCACCCGAGTCGGACAGCCCCACACTGAAGCTTTCTTT.

The chain has TRBV5-4 and TRBJ1-2; 11 bases line up with TRBD1. V shed 3 bases and J 1 base; nucleotides not matched to a gene: 5. CDR3 length: 16 residues. Germline CDR1 reads SGHNT; CDR2 reads YYREEE (reference sequence). The CDR3 DNA reads TGTGCCAGCAGCTCAGGACAGGGGGCGAGTAACTATGGCTACACCTTC. Protein: CASSSGQGASNYGYTF.

V and J are TRBV6-5 and TRBJ2-7; D is unclear. V lost 5 bases to trimming and J lost 0 bases, with 14 bases between them. The germline V gene has CDR1 MNHEY and CDR2 SVGAGI. The CDR3 extends over 15 amino acids. CDR3 in amino acids: CASSLSWESSYEQYF. CDR3 bases: TGTGCCAGCAGTCTTAGCTGGGAAAGCTCCTACGAGCAGTACTTC.

This sequence joins TRBV9 and TRBJ1-3; perhaps TRBD1 as D (5 bases). The CDR3 length is 15 residues. Germline V lookup: CDR1 SGDLS, CDR2 YYNGEE. V was cut by 1 base and J by 4 bases, with 12 bases left in between. In DNA, the CDR3 is TGTGCCAGCAGCGTACTTCCCGGGACCGGAAACACCATATATTTT. This codes for CASSVLPGTGNTIYF.

The rearrangement links TRBV5-1 to TRBJ2-3; 11 nucleotides match TRBD2. J gave up 5 bases and V 5 bases, and 4 bases lay outside the gene matches. The germline V gene encodes CDR1 SGHRS and CDR2 YFSETQ. The CDR3 extends over 14 amino acids. CDR3 sequence: CASSGLAGEDTQYF. As DNA, the CDR3 is TGCGCCAGCAGTGGACTAGCGGGCGAAGATACGCAGTATTTT.

The chain joins TRBV7-9 to TRBJ1-1; unclear D gene. V lost 1 base to trimming and J lost 3 bases, with 9 bases between them. The germline V gene encodes CDR1 SEHNR and CDR2 FQNEAQ (reference sequence). The CDR3 spans 14 residues. Here the CDR3 reads CASSLGQPDTEAFF. The CDR3 coding sequence is TGTGCCAGCAGCTTAGGGCAGCCAGACACTGAAGCTTTCTTT.

This rearrangement joins TRBV20-1 to TRBJ1-5; 10 nucleotides line up with TRBD1. J gave up 4 bases and V 3 bases, and 9 bases lay outside the gene matches. Germline V gene lookup returns CDR1 DFQATT and CDR2 SNEGSKA (reference sequence). This CDR3 has 16 amino acids. The CDR3 nucleotides are TGCAGTGCTAGTACAGAGACAGGGGGCAGGAATCAGCCCCAGCATTTT. Protein sequence: CSASTETGGRNQPQHF.

The V and J genes are TRBV7-9 and TRBJ1-1, with a weak D call TRBD1 (6 bases). The CDR3 has 18 amino acids. Trimming took 1 base from V and 0 from J, leaving 18 bases between them. Germline CDR1 and CDR2: SEHNR and FQNEAQ (reference sequence). CDR3 loop: CASSLEAHFTGMNTEAFF. In DNA form, the CDR3 reads TGTGCCAGCAGCTTAGAGGCTCATTTTACAGGGATGAACACTGAAGCTTTCTTT.

The chain couples TRBV18 to TRBJ2-5, with D tentatively TRBD1 (6 bases). From germline, CDR1 is KGHSH and CDR2 LQKENI. This CDR3 has 13 residues. V shed 2 bases and J shed 5 bases, with 9 bases lying between them. Written as DNA, the CDR3 is TGTGCCAGCTCACCAGGGGGCGGCGAGACCCAGTACTTC. Translated: CASSPGGGETQYF.